This T cell receptor (beta chain) is from a study of blood T cell repertoires in COVID-19. The repertoire was sequenced with immunoSEQ multiplex PCR; TCRdb's copy has only in-frame clones and lacks some. This table holds about 400,000 clones, approximately 84% found once. The CDR3 spans 14 residues. Enrollees, about 18 to 89 years old, lived in about two dozen US areas. Cohort assignment relied on participant-reported clinical history. The chain recombines TRBV21-1 with TRBJ1-2; TRBD1, the table's D call, lacks a check against the DNA. TRBV21-1 counts as a pseudogene. The sequencing input was PBMCs or T cells enriched from blood (not recorded which). This receptor was obtained from a woman younger than 45 who had recovered from COVID-19. CDR3 sequence reads: CASSKQGLRDGYTF. The DNA for the CDR3 is TGTGCCAGCAGCAAACAGGGGCTTAGGGATGGCTACACCTTC.